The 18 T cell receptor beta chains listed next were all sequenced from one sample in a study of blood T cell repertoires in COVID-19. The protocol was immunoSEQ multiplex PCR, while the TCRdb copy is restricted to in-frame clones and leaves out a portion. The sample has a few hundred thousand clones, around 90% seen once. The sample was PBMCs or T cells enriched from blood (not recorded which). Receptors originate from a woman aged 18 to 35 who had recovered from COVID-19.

The DNA for the CDR3 is TGTGCCAGCAGCGTAGGACTAGCGTCTTACAATGAGCAGTTCTTC. Translating gives CASSVGLASYNEQFF. The V gene is TRBV9, the J gene TRBJ2-1, with 8 bases lining up with TRBD2. Germline V gives CDR1 SGDLS, CDR2 YYNGEE. There are 15 residues in the CDR3. J was trimmed by 4 bases and V by 0 bases; bases with no gene match: 3.

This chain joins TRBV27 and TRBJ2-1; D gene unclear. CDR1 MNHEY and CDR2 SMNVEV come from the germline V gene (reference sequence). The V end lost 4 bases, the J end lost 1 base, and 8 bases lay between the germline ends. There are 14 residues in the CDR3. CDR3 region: CASSSIGSYNEQFF. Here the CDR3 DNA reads TGTGCCAGCAGTTCGATCGGGTCCTACAATGAGCAGTTCTTC.

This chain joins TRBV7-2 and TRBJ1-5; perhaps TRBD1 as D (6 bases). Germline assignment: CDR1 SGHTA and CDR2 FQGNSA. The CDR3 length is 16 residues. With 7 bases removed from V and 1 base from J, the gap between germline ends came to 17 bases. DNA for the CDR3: TGTGCCAGCATCATAAAGGCCGGGACAAGCAATCAGCCCCAGCATTTT. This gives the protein CASIIKAGTSNQPQHF. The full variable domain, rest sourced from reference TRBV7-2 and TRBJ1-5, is GAGVSQSPSNKVTEKGKDVELRCDPISGHTALYWYRQSLGQGLEFLIYFQGNSAPDKSGLPSDRFSAERTGGSVSTLTIQRTQQEDSAVYLCASIIKAGTSNQPQHFGDGTRLSIL.

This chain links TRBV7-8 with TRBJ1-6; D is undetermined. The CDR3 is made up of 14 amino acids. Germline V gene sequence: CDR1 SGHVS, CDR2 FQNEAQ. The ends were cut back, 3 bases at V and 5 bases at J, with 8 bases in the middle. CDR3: CASSFSVDNSPLHF. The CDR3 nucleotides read TGTGCCAGCAGCTTTAGCGTGGATAATTCACCCCTCCACTTT.

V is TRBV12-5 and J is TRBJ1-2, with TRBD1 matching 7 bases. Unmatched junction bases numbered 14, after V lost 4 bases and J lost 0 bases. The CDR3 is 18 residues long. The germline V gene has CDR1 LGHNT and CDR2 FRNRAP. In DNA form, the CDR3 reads TGTGCTAGTGGTTCGCTGCCACGGACAGGAAAGGCTAACTATGGCTACACCTTC. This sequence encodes CASGSLPRTGKANYGYTF.

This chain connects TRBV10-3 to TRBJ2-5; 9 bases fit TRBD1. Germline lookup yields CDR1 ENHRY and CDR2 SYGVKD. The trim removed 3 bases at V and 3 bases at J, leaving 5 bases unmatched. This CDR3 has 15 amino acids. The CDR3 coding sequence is TGTGCCATCAGTGAATTTCGGACAGGGGAAGAGACCCAGTACTTC. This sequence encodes CAISEFRTGEETQYF.

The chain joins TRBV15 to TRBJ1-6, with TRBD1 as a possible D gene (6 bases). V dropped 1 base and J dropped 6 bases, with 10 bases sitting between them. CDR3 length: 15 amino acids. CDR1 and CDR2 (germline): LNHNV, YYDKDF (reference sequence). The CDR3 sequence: CATSRGRTVNSPLHF. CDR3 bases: TGTGCCACCAGCAGAGGACGGACAGTTAATTCACCCCTCCACTTT.

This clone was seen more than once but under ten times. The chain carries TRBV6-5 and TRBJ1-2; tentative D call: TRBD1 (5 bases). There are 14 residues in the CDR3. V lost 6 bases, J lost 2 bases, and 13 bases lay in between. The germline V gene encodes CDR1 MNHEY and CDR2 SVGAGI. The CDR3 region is CASSPTGNNYGYTF. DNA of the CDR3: TGTGCCAGCAGCCCAACAGGAAACAACTATGGCTACACCTTC.

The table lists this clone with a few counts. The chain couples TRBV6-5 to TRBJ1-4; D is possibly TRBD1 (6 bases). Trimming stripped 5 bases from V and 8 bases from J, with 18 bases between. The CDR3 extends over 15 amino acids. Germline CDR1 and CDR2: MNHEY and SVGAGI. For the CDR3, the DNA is TGTGCCAGCAGTCCGCTCGGGGGGGCTGGCGAAAAACTGTTTTTT. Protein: CASSPLGGAGEKLFF.

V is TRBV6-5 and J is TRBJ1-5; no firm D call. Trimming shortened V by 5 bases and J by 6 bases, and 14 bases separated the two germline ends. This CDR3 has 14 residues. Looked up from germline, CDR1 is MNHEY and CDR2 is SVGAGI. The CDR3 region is CASSMFGLGQPQHF. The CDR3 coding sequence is TGTGCCAGCAGTATGTTCGGGTTAGGTCAGCCCCAGCATTTT.

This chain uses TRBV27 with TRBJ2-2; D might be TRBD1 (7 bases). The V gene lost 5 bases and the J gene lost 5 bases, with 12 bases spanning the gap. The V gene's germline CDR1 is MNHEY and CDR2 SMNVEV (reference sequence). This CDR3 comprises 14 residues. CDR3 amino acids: CASSAGQHTGELFF. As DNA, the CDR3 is TGTGCCAGCAGTGCGGGACAGCATACCGGGGAGCTGTTTTTT.

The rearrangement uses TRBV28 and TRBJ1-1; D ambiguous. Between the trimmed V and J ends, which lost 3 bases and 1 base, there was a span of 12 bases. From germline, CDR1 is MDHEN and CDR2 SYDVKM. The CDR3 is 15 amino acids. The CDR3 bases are TGTGCCAGCAGTTTCAGGAGGTTGGCGAACACTGAAGCTTTCTTT. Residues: CASSFRRLANTEAFF.

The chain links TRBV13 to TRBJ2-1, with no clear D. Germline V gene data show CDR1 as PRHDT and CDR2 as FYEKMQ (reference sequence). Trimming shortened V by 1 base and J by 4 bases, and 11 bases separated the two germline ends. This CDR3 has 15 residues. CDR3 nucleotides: TGTGCCAGCAGCTTAGCCTCCGCCGCGTACAATGAGCAGTTCTTC. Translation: CASSLASAAYNEQFF.

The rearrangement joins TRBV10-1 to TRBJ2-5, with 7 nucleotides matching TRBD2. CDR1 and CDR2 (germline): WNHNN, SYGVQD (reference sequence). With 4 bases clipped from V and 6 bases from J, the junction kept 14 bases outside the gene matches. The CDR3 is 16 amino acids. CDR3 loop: CASSGGEGKARKTQYF. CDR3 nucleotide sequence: TGCGCCAGCAGTGGGGGGGAGGGGAAGGCCCGAAAGACCCAGTACTTC.

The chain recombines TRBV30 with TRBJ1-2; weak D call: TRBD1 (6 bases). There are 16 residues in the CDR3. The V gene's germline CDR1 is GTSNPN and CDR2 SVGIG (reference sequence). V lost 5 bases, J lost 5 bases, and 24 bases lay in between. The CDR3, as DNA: TGTGCCTGGGTGTCAGGGGCCCGCCTGACTGGGTATGGCTACACCTTC. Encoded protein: CAWVSGARLTGYGYTF.

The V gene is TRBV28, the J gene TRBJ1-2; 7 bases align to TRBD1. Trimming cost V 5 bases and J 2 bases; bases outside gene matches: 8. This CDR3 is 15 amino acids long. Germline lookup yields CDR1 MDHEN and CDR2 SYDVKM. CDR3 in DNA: TGTGCCAGCAGTACCCTAGGACAGGCAAACTATGGCTACACCTTC. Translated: CASSTLGQANYGYTF.

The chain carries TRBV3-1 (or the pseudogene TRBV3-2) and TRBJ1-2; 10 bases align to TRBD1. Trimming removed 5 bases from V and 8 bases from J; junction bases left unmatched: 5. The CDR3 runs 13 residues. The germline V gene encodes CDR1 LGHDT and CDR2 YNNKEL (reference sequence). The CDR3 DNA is TGTGCCAGCAGCTATGGACAGGGGGAAGGCTACACCTTC. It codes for CASSYGQGEGYTF.

DNA of the CDR3: TGTGCCAGCAGCTTAGTGCGGGCAACTAATGAAAAACTGTTTTTT. Translated: CASSLVRATNEKLFF. The chain links TRBV11-2 to TRBJ1-4; D gene uncertain. The CDR3 is 15 residues long. The V end was cut by 1 base, the J end by 0 bases, with 6 bases between. Germline CDR1 is SGHAT and CDR2 is FQNNGV. Together with reference TRBV11-2 and TRBJ1-4, the CDR3 gives the full variable domain: EAGVAQSPRYKIIEKRQSVAFWCNPISGHATLYWYQQILGQGPKLLIQFQNNGVVDDSQLPKDRFSAERLKGVDSTLKIQPAKLEDSAVYLCASSLVRATNEKLFFGSGTQLSVL.